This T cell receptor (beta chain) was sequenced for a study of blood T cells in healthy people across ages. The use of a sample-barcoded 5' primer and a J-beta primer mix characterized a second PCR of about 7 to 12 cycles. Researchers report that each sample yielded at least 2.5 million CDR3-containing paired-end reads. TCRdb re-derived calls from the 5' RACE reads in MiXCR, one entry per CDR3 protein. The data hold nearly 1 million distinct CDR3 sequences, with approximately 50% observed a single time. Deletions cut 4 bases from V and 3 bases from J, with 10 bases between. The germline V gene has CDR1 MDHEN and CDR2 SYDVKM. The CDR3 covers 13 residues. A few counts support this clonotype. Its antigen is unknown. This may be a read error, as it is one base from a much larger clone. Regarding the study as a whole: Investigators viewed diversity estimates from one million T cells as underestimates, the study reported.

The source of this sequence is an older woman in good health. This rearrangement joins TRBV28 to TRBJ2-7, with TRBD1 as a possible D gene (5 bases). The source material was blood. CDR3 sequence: CASSWGIHYEQYF. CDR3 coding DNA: TGTGCCAGCAGTTGGGGCATTCACTACGAGCAGTACTTC.